This T cell receptor (beta chain) was profiled in a study of OX40 agonist ivuxolimab in advanced cancers. General study results and limits: CD8+ T cells were the subset that, on average, had more expanded clones than CD4+.

Method: immunoSEQ multiplex PCR; TCRdb's copy keeps in-frame clones and lacks some. In the table there are about 82,000 clones, 91% of which are singletons. In regard to this clone: What it recognizes is unknown.

CDR3 length: 17 residues. Germline V gene data show CDR1 as SGHAT and CDR2 as FQNNGV. Trimming cost V 2 bases and J 1 base, with 17 bases left between them. The source of this sequence is an adult with an advanced solid tumor such as melanoma, head and neck, liver or kidney cancer. The chain is built from TRBV11-2 and TRBJ2-5; D perhaps matches TRBD1 (5 bases). This specimen was CD4+ or CD8+ T cells sorted from blood, taken in a trial of the OX40 agonist ivuxolimab. CDR3 sequence (DNA): TGTGCCAGCAGCTTAACCCCGGGCAGGGTCATCCAAGAGACCCAGTACTTC. It specifies CASSLTPGRVIQETQYF.